These 15 T cell receptor beta chains originate from one sample sequenced in a study of PD-L1 blockade in urothelial cancer. Only in-frame clones appear in the TCRdb table, and some are missing; sequencing was by immunoSEQ multiplex PCR. The profile shows approximately 110,000 clones, around 85% of them singletons. Sequenced material: PBMCs, taken around atezolizumab (anti-PD-L1) treatment. The source of these receptors is a man between 50 and 59 years old with urothelial cancer.

V and J are TRBV27 and TRBJ2-7; TRBD2 is a possible D gene (5 bases). The CDR3 extends over 14 amino acids. V was trimmed by 5 bases and J by 3 bases, leaving 14 bases between them. Per germline, CDR1 MNHEY and CDR2 SMNVEV (reference sequence). The CDR3 sequence: CASSRTSGNYEQYF. The CDR3 DNA follows: TGTGCCAGCAGTCGCACGTCGGGGAACTACGAGCAGTACTTC.

The V call is TRBV9, the J call TRBJ2-1; the D gene is possibly TRBD1 (6 bases). There are 16 residues in the CDR3. CDR1 and CDR2 from the germline V gene are SGDLS and YYNGEE. Deletions cut 4 bases from V and 0 bases from J, with 14 bases between. CDR3 nucleotides: TGTGCCAGCAGCCCAACTACAGGGAGCTCCTACAATGAGCAGTTCTTC. Translating it yields CASSPTTGSSYNEQFF.

The rearrangement links TRBV25-1 to TRBJ1-1; 7 bases line up with TRBD1. Germline V gene lookup returns CDR1 MGHDK and CDR2 SYGVNS. CDR3 length equals 15 residues. Germline trimming cut 6 bases from V and 7 bases from J; bases unmatched to any gene: 14. As DNA, the CDR3 is TGTGCCAGCAGCCCATGGGGGACAGAGACTAGTGAAGCTTTCTTT. Its protein product is CASSPWGTETSEAFF. Filled out from reference TRBV25-1 and TRBJ1-1, the complete variable domain reads EADIYQTPRYLVIGTGKKITLECSQTMGHDKMYWYQQDPGMELHLIHYSYGVNSTEKGDLSSESTVSRIRTEHFPLTLESARPSHTSQYLCASSPWGTETSEAFFGQGTRLTVV.

The chain recombines TRBV7-8 with TRBJ2-1, with D possibly being TRBD1 (7 bases). From germline, CDR1 is SGHVS and CDR2 FQNEAQ. The V end was cut by 8 bases, the J end by 7 bases, with 18 bases between. The CDR3 totals 14 residues. The CDR3 DNA reads as TGTGCCAGCTGCCGACAGGGAGGTTGTAATGAGCAGTTCTTC. Encoded protein: CASCRQGGCNEQFF.

The chain carries TRBV7-3 and TRBJ1-6, with unresolved D. Looked up from germline, CDR1 is SGHTA and CDR2 is FQGTGA. The CDR3 spans 17 residues. Trimming removed 2 bases at V and 0 bases at J, with 11 bases between. Here the CDR3 reads CASSLGPLSSYNSPLHF. The CDR3 bases are TGTGCCAGCAGCTTAGGGCCGTTAAGCTCCTATAATTCACCCCTCCACTTT.

The V call is TRBV5-1, the J call TRBJ2-5, with TRBD2 matching 13 bases. The CDR3 extends over 16 amino acids. Germline loops: CDR1 SGHRS, CDR2 YFSETQ. V dropped 4 bases and J dropped 0; count of bases not matched to a gene: 3. The CDR3 DNA reads TGCGCCAGCAGCCAAGGGACTAGCGGGAACCAAGAGACCCAGTACTTC. This codes for CASSQGTSGNQETQYF.

The chain links TRBV6-6 to TRBJ1-4; no reliable D call. Trimming pared 2 bases from V and 6 bases from J, leaving 7 bases between. The CDR3 runs to 13 residues. CDR1 MNHNY and CDR2 SVGAGI come from the germline V gene (reference sequence). CDR3 DNA: TGTGCCAGCAGTTACAGAAGAGATGAAAAACTGTTTTTT. Its translation: CASSYRRDEKLFF.

The V gene is TRBV5-1, the J gene TRBJ2-1; the D gene is possibly TRBD1 (6 bases). V lost 7 bases and J lost 0, with 11 bases in between. The CDR3 length is 14 residues. Germline lookup yields CDR1 SGHRS and CDR2 YFSETQ. The CDR3 coding sequence is TGCGCCAGCCGGACAGCTTACTCCTACAATGAGCAGTTCTTC. Protein: CASRTAYSYNEQFF.

The chain's CDR3 is CASAPLAGSYGYTF. The CDR3 nucleotides are TGTGCCAGTGCCCCTCTGGCAGGGTCCTATGGCTACACCTTC. The V call is TRBV19, the J call TRBJ1-2; a weak D match, TRBD1 (5 bases). Germline loops: CDR1 LNHDA, CDR2 SQIVND (reference sequence). Trimming shortened V by 8 bases and J by 4 bases, and 17 bases separated the two germline ends. The CDR3 covers 14 residues.

The chain recombines TRBV7-2 with TRBJ2-5; perhaps TRBD2 as D (5 bases). The CDR3 consists of 12 residues. Germline CDR1 is SGHTA and CDR2 is FQGNSA. The V end was cut by 1 base, the J end by 13 bases, with 13 bases between. The CDR3 DNA reads as TGTGCCAGCAGCTTAGACAACGGGAAGGTGTACTTC. It codes for CASSLDNGKVYF.

The V call is TRBV7-9, the J call TRBJ2-3; 13 bases are a match to TRBD2. The J segment lost 4 bases and the V segment lost 6 bases, leaving 7 bases of the junction unmatched. There are 16 residues in the CDR3. The germline V gene has CDR1 SEHNR and CDR2 FQNEAQ (reference sequence). CDR3: CASSSGLAGVADTQYF. The CDR3 DNA reads TGTGCCAGCAGTTCCGGACTAGCGGGAGTAGCAGATACGCAGTATTTT.

CDR3 amino acids: CATRPSQGFRTGELFF. For the CDR3, the DNA is TGTGCCACCAGGCCCTCACAGGGTTTTAGAACCGGGGAGCTGTTTTTT. The chain couples TRBV15 to TRBJ2-2; possibly TRBD1 for D (6 bases). Germline values: CDR1 LNHNV, CDR2 YYDKDF (reference sequence). The CDR3 totals 16 residues. The V and J ends lost 6 bases and 5 bases respectively, with 19 bases between them. Filled out from reference TRBV15 and TRBJ2-2, the complete variable domain reads DAMVIQNPRYQVTQFGKPVTLSCSQTLNHNVMYWYQQKSSQAPKLLFHYYDKDFNNEADTPDNFQSRRPNTSFCFLDIRSPGLGDTAMYLCATRPSQGFRTGELFFGEGSRLTVL.

The chain has TRBV5-5 and TRBJ2-3; 9 bases match TRBD2. The CDR3 is made up of 15 amino acids. V shed 2 bases, J shed 1 base, and the junction held 2 bases outside the gene matches. Germline V gene sequence: CDR1 SGHKS, CDR2 YYEKEE (reference sequence). CDR3: CASSLWTSGTDTQYF. For the CDR3, the DNA is TGTGCCAGCAGCTTATGGACTAGCGGCACAGATACGCAGTATTTT.

The chain has TRBV30 and TRBJ1-5; D uncertain. V was shortened by 5 bases and J by 12 bases, with 17 bases between the two germline ends. Looked up from germline, CDR1 is GTSNPN and CDR2 is SVGIG (reference sequence). CDR3 size: 12 residues. The CDR3 DNA follows: TGTGCCTGGGGTCCCCTGGAGGGTGTCCAGCATTTT. Residues: CAWGPLEGVQHF.

V is TRBV6-5 and J is TRBJ2-7, with D possibly TRBD1 on 5 matching bases. Germline V gives CDR1 MNHEY, CDR2 SVGAGI. V was shortened by 2 bases and J by 3 bases, with 11 bases between the two germline ends. This CDR3 is 14 amino acids long. CDR3 bases: TGTGCCAGCAGTTACCAGGGATCTATCTACGAGCAGTACTTC. Its translation is CASSYQGSIYEQYF.